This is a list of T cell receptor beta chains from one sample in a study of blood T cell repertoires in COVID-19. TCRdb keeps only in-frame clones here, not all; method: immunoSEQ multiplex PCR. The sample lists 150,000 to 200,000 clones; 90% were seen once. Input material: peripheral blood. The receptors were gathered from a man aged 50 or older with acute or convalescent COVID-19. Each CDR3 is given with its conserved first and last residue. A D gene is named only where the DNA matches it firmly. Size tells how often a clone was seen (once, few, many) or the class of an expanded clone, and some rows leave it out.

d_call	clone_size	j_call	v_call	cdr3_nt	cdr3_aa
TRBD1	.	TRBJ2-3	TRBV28	TGTGCCAGCAGAGAAACCGGGACAGGGATAGATACGCAGTATTTT	CASRETGTGIDTQYF
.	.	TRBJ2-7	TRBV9	TGTGCCAGCAGCGTAGATCCCGAGGAGACTAGGGGGCTGGAGCAGTACTTC	CASSVDPEETRGLEQYF
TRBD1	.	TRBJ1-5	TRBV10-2	TGCGCCAGCAGCCGGACAGGGAAGAGGCAGCCCCAGCATTTT	CASSRTGKRQPQHF
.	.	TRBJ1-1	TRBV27	TGTGCCAGCAGTTCCCTTGGACAGTACACTGAAGCTTTCTTT	CASSSLGQYTEAFF
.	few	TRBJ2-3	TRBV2	TGTGCCAGCACTAGACAGACCACAGATACGCAGTATTTT	CASTRQTTDTQYF
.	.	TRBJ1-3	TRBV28	TGTGCCCACCGGGGTGGAAACACCATATATTTT	CAHRGGNTIYF
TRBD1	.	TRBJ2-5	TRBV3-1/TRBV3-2	TGTGCCAGCAGCCAGACAGGGTCCAGGGAGACCCAGTACTTC	CASSQTGSRETQYF
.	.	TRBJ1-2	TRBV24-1	TGTGCCACCAGTGACCCGACAGCTAACTATGGCTACACCTTC	CATSDPTANYGYTF
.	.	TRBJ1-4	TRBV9	TGTGCCAGCAGCGGTACAGGAGCAACTAATGAAAAACTGTTTTTT	CASSGTGATNEKLFF
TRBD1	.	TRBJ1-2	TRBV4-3	TGCGCCAGCAGCCCAAAGACAGGGTTCGGCTACACCTTC	CASSPKTGFGYTF
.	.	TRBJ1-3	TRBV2	TGTGCCAGCAGTGTTGGCCAGGGTTTCGGGGGAAACACCATATATTTT	CASSVGQGFGGNTIYF
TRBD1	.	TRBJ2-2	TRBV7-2	TGTGCCAGCAGCCCCACCGGGACAGGGTACCCCGGGGAGCTGTTTTTT	CASSPTGTGYPGELFF
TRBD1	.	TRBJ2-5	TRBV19	TGTGCCAGTAGCCTTTCAGGGGGTCTGCAAGAGACCCAGTACTTC	CASSLSGGLQETQYF
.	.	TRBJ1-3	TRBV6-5	TGTGCCAGCAGTCGTACAGGCCTCTCTGGAAACACCATATATTTT	CASSRTGLSGNTIYF
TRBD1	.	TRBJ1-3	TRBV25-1	TGTGCCAGCAGTGGTCCGGGACAGGGATTCTCTGGAAACACCATATATTTT	CASSGPGQGFSGNTIYF
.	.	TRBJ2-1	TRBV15	TGTGCCACCAGCAGAGGGCGACTTGCATACAATGAGCAGTTCTTC	CATSRGRLAYNEQFF
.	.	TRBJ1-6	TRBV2	TGTGCCAGCAGCCCGACAGTTTATTCACCCCTCCACTTT	CASSPTVYSPLHF
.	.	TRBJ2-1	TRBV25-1	TGTGCCAGCAGACCCCCAGGGTTATCCTACAATGAGCAGTTCTTC	CASRPPGLSYNEQFF
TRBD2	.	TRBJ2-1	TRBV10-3	TGTGCCACCGAGGGACTAGCCGGCAATGAGCAGTTCTTC	CATEGLAGNEQFF
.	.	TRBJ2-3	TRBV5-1	TGCGCCAGCAGCTTGGATAGCGGCTTCCCAGATACGCAGTATTTT	CASSLDSGFPDTQYF
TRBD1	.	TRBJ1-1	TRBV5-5	TGTGCCAGCGGGGGACAGGGGTTTCAAGCTTTCTTT	CASGGQGFQAFF
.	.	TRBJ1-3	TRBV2	TGTGCCAGCAGTGAATTGTGGTTTAGGGGCTCTGGAAACACCATATATTTT	CASSELWFRGSGNTIYF
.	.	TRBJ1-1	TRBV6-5	TGTGCCAGCAGTTTGCGGGGCACTGAAGCTTTCTTT	CASSLRGTEAFF
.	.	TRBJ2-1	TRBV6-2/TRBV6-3	TGTGCCAGCAGTTTACAGGGTAGCTCCTACAATGAGCAGTTCTTC	CASSLQGSSYNEQFF
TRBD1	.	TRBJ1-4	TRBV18	TGTGCCAGCTCACCGTCACAGGGGGATGAAAAACTGTTTTTT	CASSPSQGDEKLFF
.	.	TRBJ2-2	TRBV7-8	TGTGCCAGCAGCTTCGTACAGCCTCTCACCGGGGAGCTGTTTTTT	CASSFVQPLTGELFF
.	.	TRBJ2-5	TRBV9	TGTGCCAGCAGCGAGACGGGATCAGAGACCCAGTACTTC	CASSETGSETQYF
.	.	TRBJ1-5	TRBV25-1	TGTGCCAGCAGTGAATATTACAGTAATCAGCCCCAGCATTTT	CASSEYYSNQPQHF
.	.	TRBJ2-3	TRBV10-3	TGTGCCATCAATCCTAGGCCGGCCGATACGCAGTATTTT	CAINPRPADTQYF
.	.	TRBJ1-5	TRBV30	TGTGCCTGGAGTGCCAATAGCAATCAGCCCCAGCATTTT	CAWSANSNQPQHF
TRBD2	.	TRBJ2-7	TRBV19	TGTGCCAGTAGTATCGGTTCTAGCGGGACCTACGAGCAGTACTTC	CASSIGSSGTYEQYF
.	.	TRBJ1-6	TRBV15	TGTGCCACCAGCTTAGGCGGTTCACCCCTCCACTTT	CATSLGGSPLHF
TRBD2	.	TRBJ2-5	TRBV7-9	TGTGCCAGCAGCTCCAGACTAGCGGTTGGGGAGACCCAGTACTTC	CASSSRLAVGETQYF
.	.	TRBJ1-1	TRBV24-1	TGTGCCACCAGTGGGAGGCCCACTGAAGCTTTCTTT	CATSGRPTEAFF
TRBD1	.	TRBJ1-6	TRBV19	TGTGCCAGCTCCGGGACAGGGGGATCCTCACCCCTCCACTTT	CASSGTGGSSPLHF
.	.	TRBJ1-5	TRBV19	TGTGCCAGTAGTATAGGGACAGAGTATAGCAATCAGCCCCAGCATTTT	CASSIGTEYSNQPQHF
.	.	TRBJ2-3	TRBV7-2	TGTGCCAGCGCGTTAGCGGGCACAGATACGCAGTATTTT	CASALAGTDTQYF
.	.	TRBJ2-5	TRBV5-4	TGTGCCAGCAGCTTGGGACTCCCGGGTCGGGAGACCCAGTACTTC	CASSLGLPGRETQYF
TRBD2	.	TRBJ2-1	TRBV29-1	TGCAGCGTTGAAGGGCGGGAGACCTACAATGAGCAGTTCTTC	CSVEGRETYNEQFF
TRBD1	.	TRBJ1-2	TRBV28	TGTGCCAGCAGTCAACCCAGGGGGCGAAGCTATGGCTACACCTTC	CASSQPRGRSYGYTF
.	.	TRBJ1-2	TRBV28	TGTGCCAGCAGTTCCCCGGGGGGGGCGGATGGCTACACCTTC	CASSSPGGADGYTF
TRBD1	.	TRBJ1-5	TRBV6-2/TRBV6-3	TGTGCCAGCAGTTTAAACCCAGGGGGCAGGGGTCAGCCCCAGCATTTT	CASSLNPGGRGQPQHF
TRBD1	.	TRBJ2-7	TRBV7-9	TGTGCCAGCAGCTTAGACAGGGGATACGAGCAGTACTTC	CASSLDRGYEQYF
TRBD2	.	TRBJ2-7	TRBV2	TGTGCCAGCAGGCGGGAGCGGAGCTCCTACGAGCAGTACTTC	CASRRERSSYEQYF
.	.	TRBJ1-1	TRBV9	TGTGCCAGCAGCGCAGGACTGACGAACACTGAAGCTTTCTTT	CASSAGLTNTEAFF
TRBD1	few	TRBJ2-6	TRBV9	TGTGCCAGCAGCGAACACAGGGGGCTCGGGGCCAACGTCCTGACTTTC	CASSEHRGLGANVLTF
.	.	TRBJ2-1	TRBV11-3	TGTGCCAGCAGCTTAGATCAGAACAATGAGCAGTTCTTC	CASSLDQNNEQFF
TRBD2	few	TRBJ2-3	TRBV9	TGTGCCAGCAGCCCACCCGGGACTAGCGGCACAGATACGCAGTATTTT	CASSPPGTSGTDTQYF
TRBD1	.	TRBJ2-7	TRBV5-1	TGCGCCAGCAGCCTAACCGCCGGGACAGCAACCTACGAGCAGTACTTC	CASSLTAGTATYEQYF
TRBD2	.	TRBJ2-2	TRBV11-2	TGTGCCAGCAGCTTAGGGGGACTAGCGGGAGGACTAGGCACCGGGGAGCTGTTTTTT	CASSLGGLAGGLGTGELFF
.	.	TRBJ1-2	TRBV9	TGTGCCAGCAGCGTAGACAGCAACTATGGCTACACCTTC	CASSVDSNYGYTF
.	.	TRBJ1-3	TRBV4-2	TGTGCCAGCAGCGCGGAGACAGGAAAGAGCTCTGGAAACACCATATATTTT	CASSAETGKSSGNTIYF